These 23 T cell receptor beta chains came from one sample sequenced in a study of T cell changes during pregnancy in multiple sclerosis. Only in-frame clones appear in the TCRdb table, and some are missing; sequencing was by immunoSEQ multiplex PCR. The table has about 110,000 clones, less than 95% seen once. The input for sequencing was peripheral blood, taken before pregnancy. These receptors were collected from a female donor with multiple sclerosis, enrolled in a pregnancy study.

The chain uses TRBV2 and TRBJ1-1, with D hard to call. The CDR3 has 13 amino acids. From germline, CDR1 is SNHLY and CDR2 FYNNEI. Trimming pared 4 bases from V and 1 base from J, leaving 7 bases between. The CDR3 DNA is TGTGCCAGCAGTGGGCCTCGGAACACTGAAGCTTTCTTT. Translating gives CASSGPRNTEAFF.

The CDR3 DNA reads as TGTGCCATCAAACCACAGGGGACCTCTGGAAACACCATATATTTT. Translating gives CAIKPQGTSGNTIYF. The gene calls are TRBV10-3 and TRBJ1-3; 7 positions agree with TRBD1. Germline trimming cut 7 bases from V and 0 bases from J; bases unmatched to any gene: 6. Germline V gives CDR1 ENHRY, CDR2 SYGVKD. This CDR3 contains 15 residues.

The CDR3 spells CSVKQGLRTDTQYF. The CDR3, as DNA: TGCAGCGTTAAACAAGGACTACGCACAGATACGCAGTATTTT. V gene TRBV29-1 combines with J gene TRBJ2-3, with TRBD2 as a possible D gene (6 bases). The CDR3 is 14 residues long. CDR1 is SQVTM, CDR2 ANQGSEA, per germline. Trimming shortened V by 5 bases and J by 1 base, and 13 bases separated the two germline ends.

CDR3 in amino acids: CASSVVGENTEAFF. In nucleotides, the CDR3 is TGTGCCAGCAGCGTAGTCGGGGAAAACACTGAAGCTTTCTTT. The chain joins TRBV9 to TRBJ1-1; D call uncertain. Germline V CDR1 and CDR2: SGDLS, YYNGEE. The CDR3 covers 14 residues. Trimming pared 0 bases from V and 2 bases from J, leaving 8 bases between.

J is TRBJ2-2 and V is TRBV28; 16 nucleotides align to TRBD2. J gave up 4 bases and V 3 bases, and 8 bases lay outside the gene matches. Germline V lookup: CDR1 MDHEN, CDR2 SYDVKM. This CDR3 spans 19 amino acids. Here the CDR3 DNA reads TGTGCCAGCAGTTTTTTCGGGACTAGCGGGAGGGGGGCCACCGGGGAGCTGTTTTTT. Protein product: CASSFFGTSGRGATGELFF.

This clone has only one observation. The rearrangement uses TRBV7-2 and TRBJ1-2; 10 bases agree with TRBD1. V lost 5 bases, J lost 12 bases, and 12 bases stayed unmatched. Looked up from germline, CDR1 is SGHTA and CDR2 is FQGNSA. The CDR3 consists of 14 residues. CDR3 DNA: TGTGCCAGCAGCCCCGACGAAGGACAGGGGGGCCACACCTTC. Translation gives CASSPDEGQGGHTF.

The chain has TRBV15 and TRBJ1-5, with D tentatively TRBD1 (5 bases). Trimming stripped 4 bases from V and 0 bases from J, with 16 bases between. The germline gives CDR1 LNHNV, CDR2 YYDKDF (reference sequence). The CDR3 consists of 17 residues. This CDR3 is CATSTARKGYSNQPQHF. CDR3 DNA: TGTGCCACCAGCACAGCGCGAAAGGGGTATAGCAATCAGCCCCAGCATTTT.

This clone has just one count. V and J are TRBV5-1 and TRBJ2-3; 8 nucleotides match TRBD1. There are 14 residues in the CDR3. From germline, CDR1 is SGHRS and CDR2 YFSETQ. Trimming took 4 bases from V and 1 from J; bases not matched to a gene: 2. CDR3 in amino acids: CASSPGQGTDTQYF. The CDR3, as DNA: TGCGCCAGCAGCCCGGGACAGGGCACAGATACGCAGTATTTT.

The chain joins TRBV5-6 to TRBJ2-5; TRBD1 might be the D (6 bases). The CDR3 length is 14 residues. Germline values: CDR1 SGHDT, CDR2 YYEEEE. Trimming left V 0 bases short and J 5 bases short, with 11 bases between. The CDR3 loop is CASSLAGQGETQYF. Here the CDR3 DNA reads TGTGCCAGCAGCTTGGCGGGGCAGGGGGAGACCCAGTACTTC.

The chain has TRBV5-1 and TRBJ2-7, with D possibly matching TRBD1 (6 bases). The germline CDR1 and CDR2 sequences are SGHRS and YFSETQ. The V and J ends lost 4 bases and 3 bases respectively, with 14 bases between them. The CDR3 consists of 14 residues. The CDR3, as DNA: TGCGCCAGCAGCCATCGGGACAAAGACTACGAGCAGTACTTC. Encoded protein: CASSHRDKDYEQYF.

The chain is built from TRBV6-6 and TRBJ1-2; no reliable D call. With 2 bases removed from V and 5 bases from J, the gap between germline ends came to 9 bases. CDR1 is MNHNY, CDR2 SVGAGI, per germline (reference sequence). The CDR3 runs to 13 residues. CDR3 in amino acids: CASSYTKSYGYTF. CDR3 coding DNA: TGTGCCAGCAGTTACACGAAGAGTTATGGCTACACCTTC.

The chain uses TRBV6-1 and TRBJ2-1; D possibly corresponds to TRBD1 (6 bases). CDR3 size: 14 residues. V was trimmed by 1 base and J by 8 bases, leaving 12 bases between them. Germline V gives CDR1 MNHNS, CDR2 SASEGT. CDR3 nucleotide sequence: TGTGCCAGCAGTGAAGTAACAGGGTCCTATGAGCAGTTCTTC. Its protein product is CASSEVTGSYEQFF.

Here the CDR3 reads CASSLARGTSGDTQYF. In nucleotides, the CDR3 is TGTGCCAGCAGCTTAGCTCGGGGTACCTCAGGAGATACGCAGTATTTT. This sequence joins TRBV7-9 and TRBJ2-3; D may be TRBD2 (5 bases). V lost 0 bases and J 5 bases, leaving 15 bases between the germline ends. The germline V gene has CDR1 SEHNR and CDR2 FQNEAQ (reference sequence). This CDR3 has 16 residues.

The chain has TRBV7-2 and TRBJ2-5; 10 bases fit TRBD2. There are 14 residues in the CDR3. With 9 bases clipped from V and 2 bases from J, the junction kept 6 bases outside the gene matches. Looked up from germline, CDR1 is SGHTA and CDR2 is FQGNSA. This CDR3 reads CASTLAGIQETQYF. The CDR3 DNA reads TGTGCCAGTACACTAGCGGGGATACAAGAGACCCAGTACTTC.

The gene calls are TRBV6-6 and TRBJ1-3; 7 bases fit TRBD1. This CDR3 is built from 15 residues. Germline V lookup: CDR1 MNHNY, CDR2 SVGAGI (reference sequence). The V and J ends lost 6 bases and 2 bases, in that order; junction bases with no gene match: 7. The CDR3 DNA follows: TGTGCCAGCAGGTCCCCGGGGACAGCTGGAAACACCATATATTTT. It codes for CASRSPGTAGNTIYF.

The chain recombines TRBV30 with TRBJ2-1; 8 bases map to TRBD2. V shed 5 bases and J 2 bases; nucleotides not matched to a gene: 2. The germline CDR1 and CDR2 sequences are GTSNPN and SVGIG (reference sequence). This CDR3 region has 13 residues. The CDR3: CAWDSGAYNEQFF. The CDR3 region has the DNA TGTGCCTGGGATAGCGGGGCCTACAATGAGCAGTTCTTC.

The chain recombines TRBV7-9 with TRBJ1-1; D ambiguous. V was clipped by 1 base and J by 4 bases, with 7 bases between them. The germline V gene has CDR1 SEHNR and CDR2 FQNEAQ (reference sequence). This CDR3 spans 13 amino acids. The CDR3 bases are TGTGCCAGCAGCTTAGAAGGCGGCACTGAAGCTTTCTTT. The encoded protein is CASSLEGGTEAFF.

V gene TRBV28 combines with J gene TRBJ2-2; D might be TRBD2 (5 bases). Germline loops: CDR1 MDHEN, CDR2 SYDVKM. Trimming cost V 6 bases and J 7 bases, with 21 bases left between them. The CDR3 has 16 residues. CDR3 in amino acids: CASRDPVRARGGELFF. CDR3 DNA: TGTGCCAGCAGAGATCCCGTGCGCGCTCGGGGCGGGGAGCTGTTTTTT. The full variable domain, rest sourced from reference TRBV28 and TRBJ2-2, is DVKVTQSSRYLVKRTGEKVFLECVQDMDHENMFWYRQDPGLGLRLIYFSYDVKMKEKGDIPEGYSVSREKKERFSLILESASTNQTSMYLCASRDPVRARGGELFFGEGSRLTVL.

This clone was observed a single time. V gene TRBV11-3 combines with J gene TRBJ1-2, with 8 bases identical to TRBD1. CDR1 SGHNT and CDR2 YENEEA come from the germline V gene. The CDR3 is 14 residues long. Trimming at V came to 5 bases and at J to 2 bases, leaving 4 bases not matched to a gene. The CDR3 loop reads CASSTRQGNYGYTF. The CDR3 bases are TGTGCCAGCAGCACCCGACAGGGGAACTATGGCTACACCTTC. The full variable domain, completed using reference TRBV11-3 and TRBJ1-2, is EAGVVQSPRYKIIEKKQPVAFWCNPISGHNTLYWYLQNLGQGPELLIRYENEEAVDDSQLPKDRFSAERLKGVDSTLKIQPAELGDSAVYLCASSTRQGNYGYTFGSGTRLTVV.

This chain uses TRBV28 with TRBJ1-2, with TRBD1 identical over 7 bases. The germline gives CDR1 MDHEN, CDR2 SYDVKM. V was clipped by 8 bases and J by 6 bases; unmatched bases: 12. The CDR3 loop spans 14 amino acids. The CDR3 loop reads CASHLRLGGDGYTF. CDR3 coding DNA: TGTGCCAGCCATTTGAGGCTAGGGGGCGATGGCTACACCTTC.

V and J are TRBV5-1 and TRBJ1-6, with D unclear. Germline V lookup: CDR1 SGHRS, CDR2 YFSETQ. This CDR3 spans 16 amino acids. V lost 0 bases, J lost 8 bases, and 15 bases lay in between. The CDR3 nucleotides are TGCGCCAGCAGCTTGGGAGGCTCCGGGAGAGATTCACCCCTCCACTTT. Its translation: CASSLGGSGRDSPLHF.

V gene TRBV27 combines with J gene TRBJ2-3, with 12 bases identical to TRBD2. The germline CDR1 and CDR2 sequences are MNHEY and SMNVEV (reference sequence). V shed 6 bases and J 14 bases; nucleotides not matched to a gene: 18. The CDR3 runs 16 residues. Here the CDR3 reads CASRTGTSGSRSQWYF. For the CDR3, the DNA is TGTGCCAGCAGAACCGGGACTAGCGGGTCCCGGTCGCAGTGGTATTTT.

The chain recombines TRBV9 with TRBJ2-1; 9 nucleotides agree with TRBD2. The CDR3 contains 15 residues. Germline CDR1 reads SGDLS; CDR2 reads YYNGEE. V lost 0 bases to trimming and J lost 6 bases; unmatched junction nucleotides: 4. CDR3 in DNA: TGTGCCAGCAGCGTAGTAGCTAGCGGGGCCAATGAGCAGTTCTTC. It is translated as CASSVVASGANEQFF.